Listed here are 29 T cell receptor beta chains from one sample, sequenced in a study of blood T cell repertoires in COVID-19. Using immunoSEQ multiplex PCR, the repertoire was profiled, and TCRdb retains in-frame clones only, with some absent. In the table there are fewer than 30,000 clones, over 75% of which are singletons. What was sequenced was peripheral blood. The receptor set was obtained from a human donor in a cohort sampled during active COVID-19.

The gene calls are TRBV24-1 and TRBJ2-3, with a tentative D call TRBD1 (6 bases). Between the trimmed V and J ends, which lost 4 bases and 2 bases, there was a span of 15 bases. Germline V CDR1 and CDR2: KGHDR, SFDVKD. This CDR3 has 16 residues. The CDR3 DNA sequence: TGTGCCACCAGTGACACCGCTGCAGGGGACACAGATACGCAGTATTTT. Its protein product is CATSDTAAGDTDTQYF.

The V call is TRBV7-9, the J call TRBJ2-5; weak D call: TRBD1 (5 bases). This CDR3 spans 14 amino acids. Germline CDR1 and CDR2: SEHNR and FQNEAQ (reference sequence). V lost 1 base, J lost 7 bases, and 13 bases lay in between. CDR3 loop: CASSLGGAIGTQYF. As DNA, the CDR3 is TGTGCCAGCAGCTTAGGGGGCGCAATTGGGACCCAGTACTTC.

This sequence joins TRBV6-4 and TRBJ2-5; 8 positions agree with TRBD2. Trimming at V came to 0 bases and at J to 5 bases, leaving 8 bases not matched to a gene. Looked up from germline, CDR1 is MRHNA and CDR2 is SNTAGT. This CDR3 has 16 residues. This CDR3 reads CASSDSPGAGAETQYF. CDR3 nucleotides: TGTGCCAGCAGTGACTCCCCAGGAGCGGGGGCCGAGACCCAGTACTTC.

This sequence joins TRBV3-1 (or the pseudogene TRBV3-2) and TRBJ2-2; D perhaps matches TRBD2 (7 bases). Trimming cost V 4 bases and J 2 bases, with 14 bases left between them. CDR1 and CDR2 (germline): LGHDT, YNNKEL (reference sequence). The CDR3 spans 16 residues. In DNA form, the CDR3 reads TGTGCCAGCAGCCGAAGGGGGGGCGCAAACACCGGGGAGCTGTTTTTT. It encodes CASSRRGGANTGELFF.

This sequence joins TRBV2 and TRBJ1-1; maybe TRBD1 (6 bases). The V end was cut by 6 bases, the J end by 7 bases, with 15 bases between. The germline V gene has CDR1 SNHLY and CDR2 FYNNEI. The CDR3 runs to 13 residues. CDR3 in DNA: TGTGCCAGCAGCAGTTTGCCAGGGGTTGAAGCTTTCTTT. Translated, it gives CASSSLPGVEAFF.

The chain links TRBV4-1 to TRBJ1-6; 9 nucleotides agree with TRBD1. The CDR3 covers 18 residues. Germline V lookup: CDR1 MGHRA, CDR2 YSYEKL. V gave up 3 bases and J gave up 10 bases; unmatched junction bases: 16. CDR3 sequence (DNA): TGCGCCAGCAGCCATCCCTCCGGGAGGGACAGGGAGTCATCACCCCTCCACTTT. It yields the protein CASSHPSGRDRESSPLHF.

This clone was seen more than once but under ten times. The chain joins TRBV6-5 to TRBJ1-5; 10 bases are shared with TRBD1. Germline lookup yields CDR1 MNHEY and CDR2 SVGAGI. The junction had 6 bases not matched to a gene; V was cut back by 5 bases and J by 5 bases. The CDR3 has 15 amino acids. CDR3 nucleotide sequence: TGTGCCAGCAGTAACCCGGGACAGGGGCATCAGCCCCAGCATTTT. Translating it yields CASSNPGQGHQPQHF.

The J gene is TRBJ1-2, the V gene TRBV7-9; a possible D gene is TRBD1 (6 bases). Per the germline V gene, CDR1 is SEHNR and CDR2 is FQNEAQ (reference sequence). The CDR3 runs 15 residues. Trimming cost V 5 bases and J 5 bases, with 18 bases left between them. The CDR3 bases are TGTGCCAGCAGCCAAGGGGGGGTCGTTATGTATGGCTACACCTTC. Translating gives CASSQGGVVMYGYTF.

In its sample, this clone was seen a few times. This sequence joins TRBV7-9 and TRBJ1-2; TRBD1 aligns across 7 bases. The CDR3 is 14 residues long. Trimming at V came to 5 bases and at J to 4 bases, leaving 7 bases not matched to a gene. Germline assignment: CDR1 SEHNR and CDR2 FQNEAQ (reference sequence). The CDR3: CASSPGQWGYGYTF. The CDR3 DNA reads TGTGCCAGCAGCCCGGGACAGTGGGGCTATGGCTACACCTTC.

The chain couples TRBV7-6 to TRBJ1-1, with D possibly matching TRBD1 (5 bases). Per the germline V gene, CDR1 is SGHVS and CDR2 is FNYEAQ. The CDR3 is 15 amino acids. The V end lost 0 bases, the J end lost 1 base, and 9 bases lay between the germline ends. CDR3 sequence: CASSLAGTSNTEAFF. The CDR3, as DNA: TGTGCCAGCAGCTTAGCCGGGACTTCGAACACTGAAGCTTTCTTT.

This chain links TRBV7-9 with TRBJ1-1; D perhaps matches TRBD1 (6 bases). Germline V gene lookup returns CDR1 SEHNR and CDR2 FQNEAQ (reference sequence). V was shortened by 5 bases and J by 1 base, with 8 bases between the two germline ends. This CDR3 is 13 amino acids long. In nucleotides, the CDR3 is TGTGCCAGCAGCCTGACAGGGAACACTGAAGCTTTCTTT. Its translation is CASSLTGNTEAFF.

The gene calls are TRBV9 and TRBJ1-3; D possibly corresponds to TRBD1 (5 bases). This CDR3 has 16 residues. Trimming left V 0 bases short and J 0 bases short, with 10 bases between. The germline CDR1 and CDR2 sequences are SGDLS and YYNGEE. The CDR3 loop reads CASSVGGGRSGNTIYF. CDR3 nucleotides: TGTGCCAGCAGCGTAGGGGGGGGACGCTCTGGAAACACCATATATTTT.

CDR3 nucleotides: TGTGCCACCAGCCCCACTTGGACAGGGGACTATGGCTACACCTTC. Translated, it gives CATSPTWTGDYGYTF. The chain combines TRBV15 with TRBJ1-2, with 9 bases aligning to TRBD1. Germline CDR1 reads LNHNV; CDR2 reads YYDKDF (reference sequence). The CDR3 spans 15 residues. V lost 5 bases, J lost 3 bases, and 7 bases stayed unmatched.

For the CDR3, the DNA is TGTGCCAGCGGCCCTAGCGGGGGGGCGGCCTACGAGCAGTACTTC. Protein product: CASGPSGGAAYEQYF. The chain links TRBV9 to TRBJ2-7, with TRBD2 identical over 12 bases. CDR3 size: 15 residues. Germline trimming cut 7 bases from V and 2 bases from J; bases unmatched to any gene: 7. Germline V CDR1 and CDR2: SGDLS, YYNGEE.

The chain links TRBV4-2 to TRBJ2-1, with D perhaps matching TRBD2 (5 bases). The V end was cut by 0 bases, the J end by 3 bases, with 9 bases between. Germline-derived CDR1 and CDR2 are LGHNA and YNFKEQ. The CDR3 runs 15 residues. CDR3 residues: CASSQDERGYNEQFF. The CDR3 coding sequence is TGTGCCAGCAGCCAAGATGAACGGGGCTACAATGAGCAGTTCTTC.

The J gene is TRBJ2-7, the V gene TRBV5-6; no clear D gene. Germline V gene lookup returns CDR1 SGHDT and CDR2 YYEEEE. The CDR3 is 12 residues long. Trimming removed 2 bases from V and 6 bases from J, with 9 bases in between. In DNA form, the CDR3 reads TGTGCCAGCAGCTTCGGCAGACTCGAGCAGTACTTC. Amino acids: CASSFGRLEQYF.

The chain carries TRBV7-9 and TRBJ1-1; TRBD1 might be the D (6 bases). Germline V gives CDR1 SEHNR, CDR2 FQNEAQ (reference sequence). V gave up 1 base and J gave up 1 base, with 10 bases separating them. This CDR3 comprises 15 residues. The CDR3: CASSLGAGANTEAFF. The CDR3 DNA reads as TGTGCCAGCAGCTTAGGGGCGGGGGCGAACACTGAAGCTTTCTTT. Complete variable domain (other parts from reference TRBV7-9 and TRBJ1-1): DTGVSQNPRHKITKRGQNVTFRCDPISEHNRLYWYRQTLGQGPEFLTYFQNEAQLEKSRLLSDRFSAERPKGSFSTLEIQRTEQGDSAMYLCASSLGAGANTEAFFGQGTRLTVV.

This clone has more than one count but fewer than ten. The chain has TRBV30 and TRBJ1-1, with a weak D call TRBD1 (5 bases). Germline assignment: CDR1 GTSNPN and CDR2 SVGIG (reference sequence). This CDR3 is built from 11 residues. The V and J ends lost 4 bases and 14 bases respectively, with 17 bases between them. CDR3 sequence: CAWNWGPQVFF. In DNA form, the CDR3 reads TGTGCCTGGAACTGGGGCCCCCAGGTGTTCTTT.

V gene TRBV27 combines with J gene TRBJ1-2; TRBD1 is a possible D gene (5 bases). Germline V gene sequence: CDR1 MNHEY, CDR2 SMNVEV (reference sequence). There are 15 residues in the CDR3. V gave up 6 bases and J gave up 4 bases, with 18 bases separating them. CDR3: CASRPGLPGGYGYTF. CDR3 nucleotide sequence: TGTGCCAGCAGGCCGGGACTCCCGGGTGGCTATGGCTACACCTTC.

The chain joins TRBV10-2 to TRBJ2-1; no definite D call. Trimming removed 3 bases at V and 3 bases at J, with 6 bases between. Germline CDR1 is WSHSY and CDR2 is SAAADI. This CDR3 is 13 amino acids long. CDR3 bases: TGCGCCAGCAGTGATCCCCTCTACAATGAGCAGTTCTTC. Residues: CASSDPLYNEQFF.

The chain has TRBV29-1 and TRBJ2-7; weak D call: TRBD1 (6 bases). This CDR3 contains 13 residues. V lost 2 bases and J lost 4, with 12 bases in between. The germline V gene encodes CDR1 SQVTM and CDR2 ANQGSEA. The CDR3, as DNA: TGCAGCGTTGAAATGAGGGGGAGATACGAGCAGTACTTC. It yields the protein CSVEMRGRYEQYF.

The rearrangement joins TRBV11-2 to TRBJ2-3; TRBD2 matches at 12 bases. The CDR3 length is 14 residues. Germline CDR1 is SGHAT and CDR2 is FQNNGV. Trimming cost V 5 bases and J 6 bases; bases outside gene matches: 3. The CDR3 spells CASSTSGGLDTQYF. CDR3 nucleotides: TGTGCCAGCAGCACTAGCGGGGGGTTGGATACGCAGTATTTT.

The chain joins TRBV3-1 (or the pseudogene TRBV3-2) to TRBJ1-2; D remains ambiguous. CDR1 is LGHDT and CDR2 is YNNKEL in the germline V gene (reference sequence). The CDR3 spans 17 residues. The V gene lost 0 bases and the J gene lost 1 base, with 15 bases spanning the gap. CDR3 sequence (DNA): TGTGCCAGCAGCCAAGAGGGTGGAGTGGTGGGTAACTATGGCTACACCTTC. Translation gives CASSQEGGVVGNYGYTF.

V and J are TRBV30 and TRBJ2-7; 7 bases are a match to TRBD1. The germline V gene encodes CDR1 GTSNPN and CDR2 SVGIG (reference sequence). V was pared by 8 bases and J by 9 bases, with 10 bases of the junction left unmatched. The CDR3 is 11 residues long. CDR3 region: CAGGQDPGQYF. For the CDR3, the DNA is TGTGCCGGCGGACAGGATCCGGGGCAGTACTTC.

The chain uses TRBV18 and TRBJ1-1, with 8 positions matching TRBD1. The J segment lost 4 bases and the V segment lost 4 bases, leaving 5 bases of the junction unmatched. Germline V gives CDR1 KGHSH, CDR2 LQKENI. This CDR3 spans 14 amino acids. The DNA for the CDR3 is TGTGCCAGCTCACGACAGGGGACGGGCACTGAAGCTTTCTTT. Amino acid sequence: CASSRQGTGTEAFF.

The chain couples TRBV18 to TRBJ1-1; weak D call: TRBD1 (6 bases). V lost 4 bases and J lost 4, with 28 bases in between. CDR3 size: 19 residues. CDR1 and CDR2 (germline): KGHSH, LQKENI. The CDR3 nucleotides are TGTGCCAGCTCACTCCACGACCTCTACAGGGTGGGGTCCGGCACTGAAGCTTTCTTT. Translated: CASSLHDLYRVGSGTEAFF.

The genes are TRBV6-6 and TRBJ1-4; D is perhaps TRBD1 (6 bases). In germline, CDR1 is MNHNY, CDR2 SVGAGI (reference sequence). This CDR3 has 12 residues. CDR3 sequence (DNA): TGTGCAACAACAGGGTCAGGCGAAAAACTGTTTTTT. Its protein is CATTGSGEKLFF.

The V gene is TRBV7-2, the J gene TRBJ2-3; the D is unclear. The V and J ends lost 0 bases and 5 bases respectively, with 9 bases between them. The CDR3 runs to 14 residues. CDR1 is SGHTA, CDR2 FQGNSA, per germline. The CDR3 DNA sequence: TGTGCCAGCAGCTTAGCTAGATTCGGAGATACGCAGTATTTT. Protein product: CASSLARFGDTQYF. Together with reference TRBV7-2 and TRBJ2-3, the CDR3 gives the full variable domain: GAGVSQSPSNKVTEKGKDVELRCDPISGHTALYWYRQSLGQGLEFLIYFQGNSAPDKSGLPSDRFSAERTGGSVSTLTIQRTQQEDSAVYLCASSLARFGDTQYFGPGTRLTVL.

The chain combines TRBV19 with TRBJ1-6; 8 bases align to TRBD1. CDR3 length: 12 amino acids. J lost 10 bases, V lost 9 bases, and 5 bases had no gene match. Germline CDR1 LNHDA, CDR2 SQIVND (reference sequence). Here the CDR3 DNA reads TGTGCCAGCCAGGACAGGGAATCACCCCTCCACTTT. Residues: CASQDRESPLHF.